This TCR beta chain was documented in a study of blood T cell repertoires in COVID-19. Per the original methods: Cell counts per sample came from amplifying reference gene primers. Data came from immunoSEQ multiplex PCR; TCRdb stores just in-frame clones and leaves some out. V and J calls and clone size come straight from that table; D and trimming were deduced from the DNA. The table shows roughly 240,000 clones, with about 80% occurring only once. Participants, roughly 18 to 89 years old, spanned fewer than 30 US areas. Clinical history reported by participants formed the basis on which cohorts were assigned. The length of the CDR3 is 13 residues. V lost 6 bases and J lost 6, with 14 bases in between. CDR1 is MDHEN and CDR2 is SYDVKM in the germline V gene.

The rearrangement links TRBV28 to TRBJ1-1; TRBD1 is a possible D gene (6 bases). Material for sequencing was PBMCs or T cells enriched from blood (not recorded which). This receptor was taken from a woman aged 40 to 55 who had been exposed to COVID-19. The CDR3 protein is CASRQGTQAEAFF. The CDR3 nucleotides are TGTGCCAGCAGGCAGGGGACGCAGGCTGAAGCTTTCTTT.